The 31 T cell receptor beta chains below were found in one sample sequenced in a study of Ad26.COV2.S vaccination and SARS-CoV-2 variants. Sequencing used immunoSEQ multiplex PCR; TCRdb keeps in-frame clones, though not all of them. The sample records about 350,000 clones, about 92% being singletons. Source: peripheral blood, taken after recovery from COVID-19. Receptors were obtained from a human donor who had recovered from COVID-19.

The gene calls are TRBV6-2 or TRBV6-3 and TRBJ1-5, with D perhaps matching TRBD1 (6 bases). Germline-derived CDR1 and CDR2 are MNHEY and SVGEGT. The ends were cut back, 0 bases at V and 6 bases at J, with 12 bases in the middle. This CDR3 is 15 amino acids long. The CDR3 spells CASSYSGGQGQPQHF. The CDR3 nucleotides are TGTGCCAGCAGTTACTCGGGGGGCCAGGGTCAGCCCCAGCATTTT.

In nucleotides, the CDR3 is TGTGCCAGCATCGAATCCCACAATCAGCCCCAGCATTTT. Its protein product is CASIESHNQPQHF. The rearrangement uses TRBV6-5 and TRBJ1-5; D uncertain. The CDR3 consists of 13 residues. Trimming cost V 7 bases and J 3 bases, with 10 bases left between them. Germline V gives CDR1 MNHEY, CDR2 SVGAGI.

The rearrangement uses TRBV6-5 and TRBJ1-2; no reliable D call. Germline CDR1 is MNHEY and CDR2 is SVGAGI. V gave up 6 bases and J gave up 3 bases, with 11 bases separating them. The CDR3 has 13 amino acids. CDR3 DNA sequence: TGTGCCAGCAGATTTGACGGGTACTATGGCTACACCTTC. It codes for CASRFDGYYGYTF.

CDR3 in DNA: TGTGCCAGCAGCCAAACACAGCCCCAGCATTTT. It encodes CASSQTQPQHF. The chain uses TRBV28 and TRBJ1-5; D is undetermined. The germline V gene has CDR1 MDHEN and CDR2 SYDVKM. CDR3 length equals 11 residues. V was pared by 6 bases and J by 7 bases, with 7 bases between.

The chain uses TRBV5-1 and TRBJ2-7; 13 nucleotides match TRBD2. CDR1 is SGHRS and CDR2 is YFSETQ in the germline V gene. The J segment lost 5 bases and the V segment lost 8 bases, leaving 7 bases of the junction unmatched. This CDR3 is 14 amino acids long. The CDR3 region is CASSTSGGINEQYF. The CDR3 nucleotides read TGCGCCAGTTCGACTAGCGGGGGGATCAACGAGCAGTACTTC.

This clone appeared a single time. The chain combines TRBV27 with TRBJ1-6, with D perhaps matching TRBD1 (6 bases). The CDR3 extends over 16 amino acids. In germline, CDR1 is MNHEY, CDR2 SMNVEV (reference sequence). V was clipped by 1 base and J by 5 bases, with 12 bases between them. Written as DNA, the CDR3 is TGTGCCAGCAGTTTATGGGGGGGCCTTGATAATTCACCCCTCCACTTT. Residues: CASSLWGGLDNSPLHF.

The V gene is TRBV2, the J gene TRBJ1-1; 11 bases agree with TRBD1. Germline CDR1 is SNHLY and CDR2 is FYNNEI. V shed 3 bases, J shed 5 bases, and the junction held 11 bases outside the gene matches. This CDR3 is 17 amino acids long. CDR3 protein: CASSDPGTGGRGTEAFF. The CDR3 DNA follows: TGTGCCAGCAGTGACCCCGGGACAGGGGGACGCGGAACTGAAGCTTTCTTT.

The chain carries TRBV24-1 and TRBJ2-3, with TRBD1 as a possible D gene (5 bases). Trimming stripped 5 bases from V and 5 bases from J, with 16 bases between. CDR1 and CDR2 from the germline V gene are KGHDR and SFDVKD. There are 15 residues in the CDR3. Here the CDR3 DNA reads TGTGCCACCAGTGCCCCGGGTAGGGGTAAAGATACGCAGTATTTT. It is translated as CATSAPGRGKDTQYF.

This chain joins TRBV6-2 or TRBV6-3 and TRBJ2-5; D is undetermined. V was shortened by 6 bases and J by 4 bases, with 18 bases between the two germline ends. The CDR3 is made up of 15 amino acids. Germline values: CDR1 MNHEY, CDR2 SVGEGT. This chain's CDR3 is CASSPGARTLETQYF. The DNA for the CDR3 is TGTGCCAGCAGCCCTGGAGCCCGAACTTTAGAGACCCAGTACTTC.

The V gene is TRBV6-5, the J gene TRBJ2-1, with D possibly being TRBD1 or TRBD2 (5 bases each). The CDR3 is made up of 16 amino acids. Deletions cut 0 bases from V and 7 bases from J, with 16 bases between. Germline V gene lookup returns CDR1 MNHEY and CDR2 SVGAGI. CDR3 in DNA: TGTGCCAGCAGTTACTCGAGGTCGGGACGGAGGAATGAGCAGTTCTTC. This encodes CASSYSRSGRRNEQFF.

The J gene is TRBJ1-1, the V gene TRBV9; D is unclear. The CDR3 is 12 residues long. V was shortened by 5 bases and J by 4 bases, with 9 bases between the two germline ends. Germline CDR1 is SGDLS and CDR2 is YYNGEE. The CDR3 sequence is CASRALGTEAFF. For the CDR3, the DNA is TGTGCCAGCAGAGCCTTGGGCACTGAAGCTTTCTTT. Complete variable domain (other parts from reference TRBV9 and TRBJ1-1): DSGVTQTPKHLITATGQRVTLRCSPRSGDLSVYWYQQSLDQGLQFLIQYYNGEERAKGNILERFSAQQFPDLHSELNLSSLELGDSALYFCASRALGTEAFFGQGTRLTVV.

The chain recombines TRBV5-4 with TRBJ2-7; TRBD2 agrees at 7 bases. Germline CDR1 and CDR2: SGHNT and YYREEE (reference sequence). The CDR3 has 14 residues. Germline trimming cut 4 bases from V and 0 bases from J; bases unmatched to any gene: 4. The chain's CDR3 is CASSPRGSSYEQYF. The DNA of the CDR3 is TGTGCCAGCAGCCCGCGGGGGAGCTCCTACGAGCAGTACTTC.

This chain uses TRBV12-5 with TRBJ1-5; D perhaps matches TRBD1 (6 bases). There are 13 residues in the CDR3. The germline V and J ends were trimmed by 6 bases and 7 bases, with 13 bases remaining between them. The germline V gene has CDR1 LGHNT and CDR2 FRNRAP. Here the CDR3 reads CASGEQGWQPQHF. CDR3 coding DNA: TGTGCTAGTGGAGAACAGGGTTGGCAGCCCCAGCATTTT.

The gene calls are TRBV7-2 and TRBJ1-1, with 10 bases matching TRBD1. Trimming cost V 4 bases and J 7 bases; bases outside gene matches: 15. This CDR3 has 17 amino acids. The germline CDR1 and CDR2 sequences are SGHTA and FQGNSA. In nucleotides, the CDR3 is TGTGCCAGCAGCTCTCCGGACAGGGGGACCACAAGAGTTGAAGCTTTCTTT. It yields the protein CASSSPDRGTTRVEAFF.

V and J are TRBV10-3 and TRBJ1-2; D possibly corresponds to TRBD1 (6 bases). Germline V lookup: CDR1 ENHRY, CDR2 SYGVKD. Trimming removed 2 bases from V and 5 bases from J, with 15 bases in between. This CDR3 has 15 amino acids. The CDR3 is CAISEGNRQVYGYTF. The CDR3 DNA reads TGTGCCATCAGTGAGGGAAATAGACAGGTTTATGGCTACACCTTC.

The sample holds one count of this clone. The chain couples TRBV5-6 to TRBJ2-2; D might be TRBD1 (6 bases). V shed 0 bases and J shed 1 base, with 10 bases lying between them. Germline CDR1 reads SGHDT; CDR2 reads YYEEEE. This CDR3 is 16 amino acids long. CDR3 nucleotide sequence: TGTGCCAGCAGCTTGGCTTTCAGGGGGAACACCGGGGAGCTGTTTTTT. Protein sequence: CASSLAFRGNTGELFF.

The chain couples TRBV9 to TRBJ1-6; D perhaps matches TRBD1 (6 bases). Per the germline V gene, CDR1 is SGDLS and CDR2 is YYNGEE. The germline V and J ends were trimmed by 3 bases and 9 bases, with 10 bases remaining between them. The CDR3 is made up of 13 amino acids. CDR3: CASSEEGGSPLHF. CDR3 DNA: TGTGCCAGCAGCGAGGAAGGGGGTTCACCCCTCCACTTT.

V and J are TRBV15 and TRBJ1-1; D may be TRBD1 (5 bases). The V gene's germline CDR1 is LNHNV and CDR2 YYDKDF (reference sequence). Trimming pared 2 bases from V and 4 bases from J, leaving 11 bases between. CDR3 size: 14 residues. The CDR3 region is CATSRQGMGTEAFF. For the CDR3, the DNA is TGTGCCACCAGCAGACAGGGTATGGGCACTGAAGCTTTCTTT.

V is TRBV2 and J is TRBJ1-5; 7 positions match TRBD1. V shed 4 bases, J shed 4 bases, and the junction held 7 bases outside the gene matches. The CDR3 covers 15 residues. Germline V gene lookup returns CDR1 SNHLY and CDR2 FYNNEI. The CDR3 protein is CASSAGQWDNQPQHF. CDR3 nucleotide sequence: TGTGCCAGCAGTGCGGGACAGTGGGATAATCAGCCCCAGCATTTT.

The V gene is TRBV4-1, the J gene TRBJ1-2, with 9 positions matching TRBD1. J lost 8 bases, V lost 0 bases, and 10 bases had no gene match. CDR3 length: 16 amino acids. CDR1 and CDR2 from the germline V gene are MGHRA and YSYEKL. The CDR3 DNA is TGCGCCAGCAGCCAAGATGGGGGACAGGGAAGATACGGCTACACCTTC. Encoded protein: CASSQDGGQGRYGYTF.

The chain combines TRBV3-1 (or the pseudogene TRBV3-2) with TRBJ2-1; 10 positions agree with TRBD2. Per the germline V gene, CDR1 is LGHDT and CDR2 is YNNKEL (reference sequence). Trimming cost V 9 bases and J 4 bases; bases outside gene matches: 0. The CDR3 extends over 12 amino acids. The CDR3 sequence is CASSGGYNEQFF. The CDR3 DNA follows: TGTGCCAGTAGCGGGGGGTACAATGAGCAGTTCTTC.

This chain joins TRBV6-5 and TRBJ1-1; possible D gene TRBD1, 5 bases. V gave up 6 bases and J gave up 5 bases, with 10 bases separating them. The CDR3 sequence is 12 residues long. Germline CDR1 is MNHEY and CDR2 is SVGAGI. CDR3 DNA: TGTGCCAGCAGGCGGGGGGAGACTGAAGCTTTCTTT. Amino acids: CASRRGETEAFF.

The CDR3 protein is CASSSRGSTEAFF. CDR3 DNA: TGTGCCAGCAGCTCCAGGGGCAGCACTGAAGCTTTCTTT. This rearrangement joins TRBV7-9 to TRBJ1-1, with D possibly TRBD1 on 6 matching bases. Germline CDR1 reads SEHNR; CDR2 reads FQNEAQ (reference sequence). Deletions cut 4 bases from V and 4 bases from J, with 10 bases between. CDR3 length: 13 amino acids.

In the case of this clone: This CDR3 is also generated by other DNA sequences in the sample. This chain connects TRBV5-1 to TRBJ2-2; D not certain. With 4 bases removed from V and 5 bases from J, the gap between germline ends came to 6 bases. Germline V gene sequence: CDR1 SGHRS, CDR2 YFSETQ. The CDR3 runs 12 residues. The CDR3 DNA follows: TGCGCCAGCAGCCAAAATACCGGGGAGCTGTTTTTT. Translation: CASSQNTGELFF.

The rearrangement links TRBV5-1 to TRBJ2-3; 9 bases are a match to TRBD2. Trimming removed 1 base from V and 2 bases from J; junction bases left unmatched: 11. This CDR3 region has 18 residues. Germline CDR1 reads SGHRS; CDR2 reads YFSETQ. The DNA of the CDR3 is TGCGCCAGCAGCTTGCGAGGCATCGCGGGGGGGCCCACAGATACGCAGTATTTT. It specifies CASSLRGIAGGPTDTQYF.

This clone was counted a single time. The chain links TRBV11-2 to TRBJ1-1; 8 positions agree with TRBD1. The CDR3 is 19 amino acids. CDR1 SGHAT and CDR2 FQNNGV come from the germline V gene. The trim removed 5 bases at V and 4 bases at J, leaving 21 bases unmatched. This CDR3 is CASSPDSGTGTHWGTEAFF. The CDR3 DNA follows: TGTGCCAGCAGCCCCGACAGCGGGACAGGCACCCATTGGGGCACTGAAGCTTTCTTT.

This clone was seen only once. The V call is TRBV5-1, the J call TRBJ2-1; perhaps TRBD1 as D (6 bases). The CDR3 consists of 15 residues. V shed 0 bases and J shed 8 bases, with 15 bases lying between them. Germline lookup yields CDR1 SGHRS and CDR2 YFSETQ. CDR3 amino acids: CASSLGQDPRDEQFF. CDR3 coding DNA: TGCGCCAGCAGCTTGGGACAGGACCCTCGGGATGAGCAGTTCTTC.

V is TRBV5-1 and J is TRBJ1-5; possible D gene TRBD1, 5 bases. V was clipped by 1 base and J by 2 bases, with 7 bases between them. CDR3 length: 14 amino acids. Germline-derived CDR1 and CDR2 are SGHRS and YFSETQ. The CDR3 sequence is CASSLKTGNQPQHF. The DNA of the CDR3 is TGCGCCAGCAGCTTGAAGACAGGCAATCAGCCCCAGCATTTT.

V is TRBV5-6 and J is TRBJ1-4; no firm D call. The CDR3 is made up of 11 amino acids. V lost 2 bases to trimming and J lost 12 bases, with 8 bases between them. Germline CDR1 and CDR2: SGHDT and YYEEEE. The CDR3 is CASSLRGQLFF. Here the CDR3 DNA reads TGTGCCAGCAGCTTAAGAGGGCAACTGTTTTTT.

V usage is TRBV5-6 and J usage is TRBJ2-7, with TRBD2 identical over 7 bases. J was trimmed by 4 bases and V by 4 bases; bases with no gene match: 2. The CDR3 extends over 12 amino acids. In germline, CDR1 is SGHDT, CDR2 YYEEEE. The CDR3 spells CASSGGEYEQYF. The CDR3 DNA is TGTGCCAGCAGCGGGGGGGAATACGAGCAGTACTTC. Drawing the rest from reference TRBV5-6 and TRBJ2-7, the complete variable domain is DAGVTQSPTHLIKTRGQQVTLRCSPKSGHDTVSWYQQALGQGPQFIFQYYEEEERQRGNFPDRFSGHQFPNYSSELNVNALLLGDSALYLCASSGGEYEQYFGPGTRLTVT.

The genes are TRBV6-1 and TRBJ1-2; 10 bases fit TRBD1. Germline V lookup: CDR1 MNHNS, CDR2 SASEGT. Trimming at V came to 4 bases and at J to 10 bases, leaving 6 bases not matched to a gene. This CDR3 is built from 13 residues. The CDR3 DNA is TGTGCCAGCAGTGCAGCCGGGACAGGGGCCTACACCTTC. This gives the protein CASSAAGTGAYTF.